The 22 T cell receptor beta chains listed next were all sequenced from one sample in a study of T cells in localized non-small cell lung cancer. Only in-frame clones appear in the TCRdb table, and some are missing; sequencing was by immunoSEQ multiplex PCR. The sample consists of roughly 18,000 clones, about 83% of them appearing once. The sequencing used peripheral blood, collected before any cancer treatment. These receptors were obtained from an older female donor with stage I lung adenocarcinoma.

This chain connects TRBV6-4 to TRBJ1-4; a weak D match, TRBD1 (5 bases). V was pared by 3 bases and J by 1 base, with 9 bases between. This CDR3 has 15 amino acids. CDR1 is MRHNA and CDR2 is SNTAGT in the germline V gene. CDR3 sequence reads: CASSEAGGTNEKLFF. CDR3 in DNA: TGTGCCAGCAGTGAAGCGGGGGGAACTAATGAAAAACTGTTTTTT.

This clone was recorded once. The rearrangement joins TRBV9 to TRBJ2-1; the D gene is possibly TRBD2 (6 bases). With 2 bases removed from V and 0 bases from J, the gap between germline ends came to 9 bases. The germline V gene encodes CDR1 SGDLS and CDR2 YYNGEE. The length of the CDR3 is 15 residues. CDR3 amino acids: CASSVWGDSYNEQFF. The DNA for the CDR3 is TGTGCCAGCAGCGTCTGGGGGGACTCCTACAATGAGCAGTTCTTC.

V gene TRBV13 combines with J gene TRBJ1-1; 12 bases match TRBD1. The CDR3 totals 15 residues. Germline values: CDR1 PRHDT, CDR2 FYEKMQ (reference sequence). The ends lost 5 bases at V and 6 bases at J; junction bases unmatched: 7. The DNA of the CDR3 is TGTGCCAGCAGCCCCCGGGGACAGGGGGCTTCTGAAGCTTTCTTT. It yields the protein CASSPRGQGASEAFF.

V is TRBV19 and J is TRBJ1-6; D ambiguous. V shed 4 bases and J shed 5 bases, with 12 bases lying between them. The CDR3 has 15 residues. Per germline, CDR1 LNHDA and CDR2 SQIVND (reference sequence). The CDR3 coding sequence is TGTGCCAGTAGTAAAGGTTGGCAAAATAATTCACCCCTCCACTTT. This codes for CASSKGWQNNSPLHF.

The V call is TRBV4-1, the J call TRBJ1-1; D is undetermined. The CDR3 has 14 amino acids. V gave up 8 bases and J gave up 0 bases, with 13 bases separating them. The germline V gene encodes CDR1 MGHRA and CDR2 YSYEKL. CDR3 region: CASGPSPLNTEAFF. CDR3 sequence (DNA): TGCGCCAGCGGACCGTCACCTCTGAACACTGAAGCTTTCTTT.

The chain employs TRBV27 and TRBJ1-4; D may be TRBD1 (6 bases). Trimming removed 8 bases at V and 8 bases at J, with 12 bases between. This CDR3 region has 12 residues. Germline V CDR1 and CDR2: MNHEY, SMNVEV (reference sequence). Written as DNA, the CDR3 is TGTGCCAGCCGGGACATCGGGGAAAAACTGTTTTTT. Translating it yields CASRDIGEKLFF. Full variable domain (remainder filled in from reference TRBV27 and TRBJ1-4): EAQVTQNPRYLITVTGKKLTVTCSQNMNHEYMSWYRQDPGLGLRQIYYSMNVEVTDKGDVPEGYKVSRKEKRNFPLILESPSPNQTSLYFCASRDIGEKLFFGSGTQLSVL.

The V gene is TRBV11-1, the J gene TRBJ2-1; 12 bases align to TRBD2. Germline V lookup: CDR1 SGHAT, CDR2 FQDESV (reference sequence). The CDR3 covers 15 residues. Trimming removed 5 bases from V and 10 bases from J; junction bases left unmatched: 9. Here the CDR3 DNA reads TGTGCCAGCAGCCCCGCTAGCGGGGGGGCGAGGGAGCAGTTCTTC. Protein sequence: CASSPASGGAREQFF.

The CDR3 nucleotides read TGTGCCAGCAGTTCTCATCCCAGCTACGAGCAGTACTTC. Residues: CASSSHPSYEQYF. V is TRBV6-6 and J is TRBJ2-7; D gene uncertain. This CDR3 has 13 residues. Trimming removed 4 bases from V and 3 bases from J, with 10 bases in between. Per the germline V gene, CDR1 is MNHNY and CDR2 is SVGAGI (reference sequence).

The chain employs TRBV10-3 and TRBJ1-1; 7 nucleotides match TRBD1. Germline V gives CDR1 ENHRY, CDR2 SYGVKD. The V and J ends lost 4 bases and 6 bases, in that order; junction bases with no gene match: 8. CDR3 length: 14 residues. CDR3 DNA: TGTGCCATCAGTGGAGGGACAGAAAGGCCTGAAGCTTTCTTT. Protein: CAISGGTERPEAFF.

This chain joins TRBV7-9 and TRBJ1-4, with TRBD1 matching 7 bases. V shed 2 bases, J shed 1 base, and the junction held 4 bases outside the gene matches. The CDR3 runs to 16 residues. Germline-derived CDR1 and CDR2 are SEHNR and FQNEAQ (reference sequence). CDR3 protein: CASSLWTGRTNEKLFF. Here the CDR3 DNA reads TGTGCCAGCAGCTTATGGACAGGTAGAACTAATGAAAAACTGTTTTTT.

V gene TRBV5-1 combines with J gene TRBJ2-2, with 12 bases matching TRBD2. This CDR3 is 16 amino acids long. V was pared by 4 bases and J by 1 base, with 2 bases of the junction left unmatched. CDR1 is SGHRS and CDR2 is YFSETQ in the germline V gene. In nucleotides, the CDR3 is TGCGCCAGCAGCCAGGGACTAGCGGGGAACACCGGGGAGCTGTTTTTT. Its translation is CASSQGLAGNTGELFF.

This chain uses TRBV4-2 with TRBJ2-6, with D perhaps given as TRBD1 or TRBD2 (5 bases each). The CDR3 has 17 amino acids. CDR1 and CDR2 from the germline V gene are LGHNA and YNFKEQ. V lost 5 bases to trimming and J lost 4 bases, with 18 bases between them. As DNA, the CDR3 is TGTGCCAGCAGCTACACCTCGGGGCTTGGAGGGGCCAACGTCCTGACTTTC. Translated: CASSYTSGLGGANVLTF.

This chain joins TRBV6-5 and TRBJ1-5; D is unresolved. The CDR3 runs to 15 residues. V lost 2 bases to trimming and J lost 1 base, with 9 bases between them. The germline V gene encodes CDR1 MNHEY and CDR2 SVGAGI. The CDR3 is CASSYNGQSNQPQHF. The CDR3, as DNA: TGTGCCAGCAGTTACAATGGGCAGAGCAATCAGCCCCAGCATTTT.

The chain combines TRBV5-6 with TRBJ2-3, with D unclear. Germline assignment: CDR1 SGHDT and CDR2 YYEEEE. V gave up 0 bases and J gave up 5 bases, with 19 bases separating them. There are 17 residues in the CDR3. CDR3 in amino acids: CASSLANVKLTVDTQYF. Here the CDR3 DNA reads TGTGCCAGCAGCTTGGCCAATGTAAAATTGACGGTAGATACGCAGTATTTT.

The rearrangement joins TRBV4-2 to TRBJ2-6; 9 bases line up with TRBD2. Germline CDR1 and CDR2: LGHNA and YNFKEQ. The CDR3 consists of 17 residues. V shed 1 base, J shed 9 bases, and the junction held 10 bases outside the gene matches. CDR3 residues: CASSQADSGGPYNVLTF. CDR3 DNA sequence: TGTGCCAGCAGCCAAGCGGATAGCGGGGGCCCGTACAACGTCCTGACTTTC.

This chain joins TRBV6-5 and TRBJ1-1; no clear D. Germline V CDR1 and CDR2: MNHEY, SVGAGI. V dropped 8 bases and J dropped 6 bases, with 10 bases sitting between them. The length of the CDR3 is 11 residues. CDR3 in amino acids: CASREDAEAFF. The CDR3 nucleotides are TGTGCCAGCCGGGAGGACGCTGAAGCTTTCTTT.

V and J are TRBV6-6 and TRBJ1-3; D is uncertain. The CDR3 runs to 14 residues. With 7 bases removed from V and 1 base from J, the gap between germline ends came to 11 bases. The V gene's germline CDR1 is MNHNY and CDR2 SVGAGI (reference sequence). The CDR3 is CASNSLLSGNTIYF. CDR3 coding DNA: TGTGCCAGCAATTCCCTCCTTTCTGGAAACACCATATATTTT.

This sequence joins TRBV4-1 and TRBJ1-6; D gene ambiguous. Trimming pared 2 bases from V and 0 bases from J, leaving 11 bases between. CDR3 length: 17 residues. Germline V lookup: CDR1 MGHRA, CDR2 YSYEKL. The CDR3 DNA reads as TGCGCCAGCAGCCAACCCTCATCCAGCTCCTATAATTCACCCCTCCACTTT. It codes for CASSQPSSSSYNSPLHF.

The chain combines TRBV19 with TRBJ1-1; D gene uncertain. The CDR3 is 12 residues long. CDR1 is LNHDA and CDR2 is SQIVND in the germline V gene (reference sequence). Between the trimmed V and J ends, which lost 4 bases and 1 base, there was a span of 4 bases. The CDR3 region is CASSKQNTEAFF. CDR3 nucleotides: TGTGCCAGTAGTAAGCAGAACACTGAAGCTTTCTTT.

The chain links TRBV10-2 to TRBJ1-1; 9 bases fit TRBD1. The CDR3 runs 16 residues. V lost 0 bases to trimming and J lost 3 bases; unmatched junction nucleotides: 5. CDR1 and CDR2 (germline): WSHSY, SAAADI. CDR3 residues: CASSESIGTGYTEAFF. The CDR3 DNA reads TGCGCCAGCAGTGAGTCGATCGGGACAGGGTACACTGAAGCTTTCTTT.

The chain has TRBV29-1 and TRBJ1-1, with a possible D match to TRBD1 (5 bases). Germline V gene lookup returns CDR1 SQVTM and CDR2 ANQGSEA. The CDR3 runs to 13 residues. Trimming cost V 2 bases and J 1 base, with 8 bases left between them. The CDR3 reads CSVERTRNTEAFF. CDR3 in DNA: TGCAGCGTTGAACGGACAAGGAACACTGAAGCTTTCTTT.

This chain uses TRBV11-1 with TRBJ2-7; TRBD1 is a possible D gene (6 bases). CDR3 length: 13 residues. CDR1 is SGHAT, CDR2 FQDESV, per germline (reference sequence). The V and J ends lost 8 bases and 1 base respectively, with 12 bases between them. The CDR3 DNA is TGTGCCAGCGAGGGACACCAATCCTACGAGCAGTACTTC. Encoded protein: CASEGHQSYEQYF.